This is a list of T cell receptor beta chains from one sample in a study of OX40 agonist ivuxolimab in advanced cancers. Assay: immunoSEQ multiplex PCR; the TCRdb copy retains only in-frame clones and omits some. In the table there are tens of thousands of clones, 80% to 90% of which are singletons. Material: CD4+ or CD8+ T cells sorted from blood, obtained in a trial of the OX40 agonist ivuxolimab. These receptors all come from an adult with an advanced solid tumor such as melanoma, head and neck, liver or kidney cancer. Both conserved end residues are part of each CDR3. Fields, in order: CDR3 length, D gene, J gene, clone size, V gene, CDR3 DNA, CDR3 protein. A D gene is named only where the DNA matches it firmly. Size is omitted from some rows. Given values are once, few, many or a class for expanded clones.

14 | - | TRBJ1-2 | - | TRBV14 | TGTGCCAGCAGCCCTGGGACCGGCTCACCTGGCTACACCTTC | CASSPGTGSPGYTF
16 | - | TRBJ1-1 | - | TRBV4-1 | TGCGCCAGCAGCCTTACTCAGATCCCTGCGAACACTGAAGCTTTCTTT | CASSLTQIPANTEAFF
17 | TRBD1 | TRBJ2-2 | - | TRBV28 | TGTGCCAGCAGTTCACCGCCCGGGACAGGGAGGACCGGGGAGCTGTTTTTT | CASSSPPGTGRTGELFF
14 | - | TRBJ2-6 | - | TRBV28 | TGTGCCAGCAGTTTGATGTCTGGGGCCAACGTCCTGACTTTC | CASSLMSGANVLTF
15 | TRBD1 | TRBJ2-7 | - | TRBV28 | TGTGCCAGCAGTCCCTTCCGGGACAGGGCCTACGAGCAGTACTTC | CASSPFRDRAYEQYF
16 | TRBD1 | TRBJ2-1 | - | TRBV2 | TGTGCCAGCAGCTCCCCCGGGGACAGACCCTACAATGAGCAGTTCTTC | CASSSPGDRPYNEQFF
12 | - | TRBJ2-2 | - | TRBV27 | TGTGCCAGCAGTTTGTTAGGCGGGGAGCTGTTTTTT | CASSLLGGELFF
14 | - | TRBJ1-2 | - | TRBV4-1 | TGCGCCAGCAGCCAAGAGGGAAAGTTCTATGGCTACACCTTC | CASSQEGKFYGYTF
11 | - | TRBJ1-1 | - | TRBV28 | TGTGCCAGCAGTTTACGGAGGGGAGCTTTCTTT | CASSLRRGAFF
14 | - | TRBJ2-2 | - | TRBV6-5 | TGTGCCAGCAGTTACTCGTGGGGAACCGGGGAGCTGTTTTTT | CASSYSWGTGELFF
17 | - | TRBJ2-5 | - | TRBV19 | TGTGCCAGTAGTTTCCACGGGTCCGGGGGTCCCCAAGAGACCCAGTACTTC | CASSFHGSGGPQETQYF
17 | - | TRBJ2-3 | - | TRBV28 | TGTGCCAGCAGTCCCCGGATCCCCCAGAGAAGCACAGATACGCAGTATTTT | CASSPRIPQRSTDTQYF
13 | - | TRBJ2-7 | once | TRBV27 | TGTGCCAGCAGTTTACGGCGGCCCTACGAGCAGTACTTC | CASSLRRPYEQYF
11 | - | TRBJ1-1 | - | TRBV2 | TGTGCCAGCAGCGACGGTTTTGAAGCTTTCTTT | CASSDGFEAFF
15 | TRBD2 | TRBJ2-1 | - | TRBV7-8 | TGTGCCAGCAGCTTAAGGCTAGCGGAATACAATGAGCAGTTCTTC | CASSLRLAEYNEQFF
17 | TRBD2 | TRBJ2-1 | - | TRBV7-6 | TGTGCCAGCAGCTCAACGCGACTAGCGGGAGGGGGGAATGAGCAGTTCTTC | CASSSTRLAGGGNEQFF
14 | - | TRBJ1-5 | - | TRBV4-1 | TGCGCCAGCAGCCAAGGACAGGCCGGATGGCCCCAGCATTTT | CASSQGQAGWPQHF
16 | TRBD1 | TRBJ1-5 | - | TRBV5-6 | TGTGCCAGCAGCTTGGCGCGACAGGGATTCAATCAGCCCCAGCATTTT | CASSLARQGFNQPQHF
15 | - | TRBJ1-2 | - | TRBV28 | TGTGCCAGCAGTGGACCACAGGGACCCGGGAACGGCTACACCTTC | CASSGPQGPGNGYTF
17 | TRBD2 | TRBJ2-3 | - | TRBV9 | TGTGCCAGCAGCGTAGCCCGGACTAGCGGGGGCACAGATACGCAGTATTTT | CASSVARTSGGTDTQYF
12 | - | TRBJ2-7 | - | TRBV7-6 | TGTGCCAGCAGCTCCAACCCCTACGAGCAGTACTTC | CASSSNPYEQYF
13 | - | TRBJ2-7 | medium-sized | TRBV19 | TGTGCCAGTAGTTGGACACTTAACTACGAGCAGTACTTC | CASSWTLNYEQYF
15 | TRBD1 | TRBJ2-1 | - | TRBV4-1 | TGCGCCAGCAGCCACAGCAGGCAGGGGGCGATTGAGCAGTTCTTC | CASSHSRQGAIEQFF
12 | - | TRBJ2-1 | once | TRBV30 | TGTGCCTGGAGTGAACTTTACAATGAGCAGTTCTTC | CAWSELYNEQFF
14 | TRBD1 | TRBJ2-7 | medium-sized | TRBV5-6 | TGTGCCAGCAGTTGGGGACAGGGGGCCTACGAGCAGTACTTC | CASSWGQGAYEQYF
14 | - | TRBJ2-1 | - | TRBV29-1 | TGCAGCGCCGAGAACTCGGGACTTTACAATGAGCAGTTCTTC | CSAENSGLYNEQFF
17 | - | TRBJ2-7 | - | TRBV4-1 | TGCGCCAGCAGCCAAGCGGCAGGGCTCGCTGGGTCCTACGAGCAGTACTTC | CASSQAAGLAGSYEQYF
14 | TRBD1 | TRBJ2-7 | - | TRBV30 | TGTGCCTGGAGTGCGACAGGGGCGGACTACGAGCAGTACTTC | CAWSATGADYEQYF
12 | - | TRBJ2-6 | - | TRBV19 | TGTGCCAGTAGTATAGGTTCTAACGTCCTGACTTTC | CASSIGSNVLTF
15 | TRBD2 | TRBJ2-1 | - | TRBV27 | TGTGCCAGCAGTTTATCTGGCGGGGGGTTCCTAGAGCAGTTCTTC | CASSLSGGGFLEQFF
11 | - | TRBJ2-5 | - | TRBV2 | TGTGCCAGCAGAACCCAAGAGACCCAGTACTTC | CASRTQETQYF
14 | TRBD2 | TRBJ2-7 | - | TRBV28 | TGTGCCAGCAGTCATCTGGGGGGGTCCTACGAGCAGTACTTC | CASSHLGGSYEQYF
17 | TRBD1 | TRBJ2-1 | - | TRBV14 | TGTGCCAGCAGCCAGGCCGTGGGACAGAGCTCCTACAATGAGCAGTTCTTC | CASSQAVGQSSYNEQFF
13 | - | TRBJ2-7 | - | TRBV28 | TGTGCCAGCAGTTTCCCTCAGGGTTACGAGCAGTACTTC | CASSFPQGYEQYF
14 | - | TRBJ1-1 | - | TRBV5-1 | TGCGCCAGCAGCTTGACAGCCGTGAACACTGAAGCTTTCTTT | CASSLTAVNTEAFF
14 | TRBD1 | TRBJ2-7 | few | TRBV9 | TGTGCCAGCAGCGGAGGGGGACAGGGGCCTGAGCAGTACTTC | CASSGGGQGPEQYF
14 | - | TRBJ1-1 | - | TRBV6-4 | TGTGCCAGCCGCCCGGGACGGCTAAACACTGAAGCTTTCTTT | CASRPGRLNTEAFF
14 | TRBD2 | TRBJ2-1 | - | TRBV7-6 | TGTGCCAGCGGGTTAGCGGGGGGTTTAGATGAGCAGTTCTTC | CASGLAGGLDEQFF
16 | - | TRBJ2-1 | - | TRBV11-2 | TGTGCCAGCAGCCCCCTCAGTGGGGAGGAAGGGAATGAGCAGTTCTTC | CASSPLSGEEGNEQFF